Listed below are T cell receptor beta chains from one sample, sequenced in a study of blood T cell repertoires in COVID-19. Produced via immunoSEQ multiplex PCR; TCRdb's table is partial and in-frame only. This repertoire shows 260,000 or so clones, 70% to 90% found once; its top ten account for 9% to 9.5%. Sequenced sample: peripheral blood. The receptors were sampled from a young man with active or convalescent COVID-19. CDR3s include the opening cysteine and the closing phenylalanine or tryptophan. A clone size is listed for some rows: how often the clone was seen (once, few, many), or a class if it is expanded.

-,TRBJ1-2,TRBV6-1,CASSDRGLYGYTF
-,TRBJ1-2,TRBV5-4,CASSLRQHYGYTF
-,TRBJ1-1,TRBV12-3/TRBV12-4,CASSFGQGTEAFF
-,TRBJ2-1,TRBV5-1,CASSPTGTSDYNEQFF
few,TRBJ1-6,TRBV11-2,CASSFGTANSPLHF
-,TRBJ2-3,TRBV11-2,CASSLRTDTQYF
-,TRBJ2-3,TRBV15,CATSRVPGGPDTQYF
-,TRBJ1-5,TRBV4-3,CASSQEFPPYSNQPQHF
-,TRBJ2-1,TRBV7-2,CASSPDRGQNNEQFF
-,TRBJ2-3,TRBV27,CASSSREHTTDTQYF
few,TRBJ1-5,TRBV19,CASSIGRTGGRNQPQHF
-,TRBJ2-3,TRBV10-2,CASSEGLAGMYSTDTQYF
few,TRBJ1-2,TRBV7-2,CASSLGLGRANYGYTF
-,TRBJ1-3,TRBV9,CASTPGIPSGNTIYF
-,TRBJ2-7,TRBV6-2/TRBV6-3,CASSNLGVGSEQYF
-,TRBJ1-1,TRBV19,CASSIGTATEAFF
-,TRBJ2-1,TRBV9,CASSVLAGGINEQFF